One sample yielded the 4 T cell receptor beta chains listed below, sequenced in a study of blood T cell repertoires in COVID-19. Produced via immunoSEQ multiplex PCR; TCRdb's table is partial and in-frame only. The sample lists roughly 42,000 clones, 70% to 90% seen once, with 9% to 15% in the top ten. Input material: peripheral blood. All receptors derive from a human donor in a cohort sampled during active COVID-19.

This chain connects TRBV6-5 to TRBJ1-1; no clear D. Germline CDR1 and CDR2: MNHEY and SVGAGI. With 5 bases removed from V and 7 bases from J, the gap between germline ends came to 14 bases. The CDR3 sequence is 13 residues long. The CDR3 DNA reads TGTGCCAGCAGTCCCGGGAGCGCCAATGAAGCTTTCTTT. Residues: CASSPGSANEAFF.

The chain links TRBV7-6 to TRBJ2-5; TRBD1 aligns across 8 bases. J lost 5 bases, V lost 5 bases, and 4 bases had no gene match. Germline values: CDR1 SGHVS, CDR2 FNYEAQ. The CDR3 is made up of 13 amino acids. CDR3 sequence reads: CASSPRTGETQYF. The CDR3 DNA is TGTGCCAGCAGCCCGAGGACAGGGGAGACCCAGTACTTC.

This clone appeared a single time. CDR3 DNA sequence: TGTGCCAGCAGTTTATCCCTGGGGGGGGGAGAGACCCAGTACTTC. Amino acids: CASSLSLGGGETQYF. The J gene is TRBJ2-5, the V gene TRBV28; 7 nucleotides line up with TRBD2. V was pared by 1 base and J by 4 bases, with 6 bases of the junction left unmatched. The V gene's germline CDR1 is MDHEN and CDR2 SYDVKM. The CDR3 extends over 15 amino acids.

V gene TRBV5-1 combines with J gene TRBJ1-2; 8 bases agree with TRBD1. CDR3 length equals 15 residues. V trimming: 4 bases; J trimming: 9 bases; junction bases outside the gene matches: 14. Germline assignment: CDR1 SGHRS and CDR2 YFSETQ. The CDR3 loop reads CASSHQGGQATSYTF. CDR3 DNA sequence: TGCGCCAGCAGCCATCAAGGGGGACAGGCTACAAGCTACACCTTC.